This entry lists 31 T cell receptor beta chains sequenced from one sample in a study of OX40 agonist ivuxolimab in advanced cancers. The protocol was immunoSEQ multiplex PCR, while the TCRdb copy is restricted to in-frame clones and leaves out a portion. The sample carries about 63,000 clones, roughly nine tenths recorded once. The sequences come from CD4+ or CD8+ T cells sorted from blood, collected in a trial of the OX40 agonist ivuxolimab. These receptors all stem from an adult with an advanced solid tumor such as melanoma, head and neck, liver or kidney cancer.

The chain couples TRBV5-6 to TRBJ1-6; D is uncertain. This CDR3 contains 16 residues. Trimming pared 1 base from V and 6 bases from J, leaving 14 bases between. Germline values: CDR1 SGHDT, CDR2 YYEEEE. As DNA, the CDR3 is TGTGCCAGCAGCTTGTACCCGAGCAGTCTTAATTCACCCCTCCACTTT. This gives the protein CASSLYPSSLNSPLHF.

This clone occurred once. This chain uses TRBV5-1 with TRBJ2-6; no clear D. Between the trimmed V and J ends, which lost 4 bases and 0 bases, there was a span of 8 bases. CDR1 SGHRS and CDR2 YFSETQ come from the germline V gene. The CDR3 has 15 amino acids. This CDR3 reads CASSPQSSGANVLTF. For the CDR3, the DNA is TGCGCCAGCAGCCCGCAGAGCTCTGGGGCCAACGTCCTGACTTTC.

This chain uses TRBV2 with TRBJ1-5, with TRBD1 matching 7 bases. Trimming took 8 bases from V and 0 from J; bases not matched to a gene: 7. CDR3 length: 15 amino acids. Germline V gene lookup returns CDR1 SNHLY and CDR2 FYNNEI. CDR3 in DNA: TGTGCCAGCCGGGGACAGACCTATAGCAATCAGCCCCAGCATTTT. Translation: CASRGQTYSNQPQHF. The full variable domain, its missing parts supplied by reference TRBV2 and TRBJ1-5, is EPEVTQTPSHQVTQMGQEVILRCVPISNHLYFYWYRQILGQKVEFLVSFYNNEISEKSEIFDDQFSVERPDGSNFTLKIRSTKLEDSAMYFCASRGQTYSNQPQHFGDGTRLSIL.

The rearrangement links TRBV6-5 to TRBJ1-2; D gene uncertain. Germline CDR1 MNHEY, CDR2 SVGAGI. V was clipped by 6 bases and J by 3 bases, with 5 bases between them. CDR3 length: 11 amino acids. The CDR3 DNA reads TGTGCCAGCAGGGACCACTATGGCTACACCTTC. It translates to CASRDHYGYTF.

This chain uses TRBV4-2 with TRBJ2-7; 7 nucleotides align to TRBD2. Germline values: CDR1 LGHNA, CDR2 YNFKEQ. The CDR3 covers 14 residues. Unmatched junction bases numbered 9, after V lost 7 bases and J lost 3 bases. DNA of the CDR3: TGTGCCAGCAACCTAGGGACTAACGTCTACGAGCAGTACTTC. Its translation: CASNLGTNVYEQYF.

The V call is TRBV28, the J call TRBJ1-1, with D maybe TRBD1 (5 bases). The CDR3 sequence is 14 residues long. Looked up from germline, CDR1 is MDHEN and CDR2 is SYDVKM. With 7 bases removed from V and 4 bases from J, the gap between germline ends came to 16 bases. This CDR3 reads CASILQGAITEAFF. Here the CDR3 DNA reads TGTGCCAGCATCCTCCAGGGCGCAATCACTGAAGCTTTCTTT.

V and J are TRBV6-1 and TRBJ1-6, with a possible D match to TRBD1 (5 bases). V gave up 2 bases and J gave up 9 bases, with 8 bases separating them. Germline assignment: CDR1 MNHNS and CDR2 SASEGT. The CDR3 contains 13 residues. CDR3 nucleotide sequence: TGTGCCAGCAGTGAAACAGGAGGTTCACCCCTCCACTTT. Encoded protein: CASSETGGSPLHF.

In this sample, this clone turned up a few times. The V gene is TRBV2, the J gene TRBJ2-7, with TRBD1 matching 8 bases. V gave up 4 bases and J gave up 7 bases; unmatched junction bases: 9. This CDR3 region has 14 residues. Germline lookup yields CDR1 SNHLY and CDR2 FYNNEI. CDR3 sequence (DNA): TGTGCCAGCAGTGTGTTGCAGGGGGCGGGTGAGCAGTACTTC. This sequence encodes CASSVLQGAGEQYF.

The J gene is TRBJ1-5, the V gene TRBV21-1. TRBV21-1 is a listed pseudogene. This CDR3 is 14 amino acids long. CDR3 residues: CASSKPPPAQPQHF. CDR3 nucleotides: TGTGCCAGCAGCAAACCCCCGCCAGCCCAGCCCCAGCATTTT.

The V gene is TRBV5-1, the J gene TRBJ2-1; 12 bases are a match to TRBD2. The CDR3 is made up of 15 amino acids. V lost 4 bases to trimming and J lost 4 bases; unmatched junction nucleotides: 3. Germline V gives CDR1 SGHRS, CDR2 YFSETQ. CDR3 sequence (DNA): TGCGCCAGCAGCCCGGGACTAGCGGGTTACAATGAGCAGTTCTTC. This sequence encodes CASSPGLAGYNEQFF.

The rearrangement uses TRBV5-1 and TRBJ2-5; D gene uncertain. The DNA end lines up better with TRBJ2-7; the J call may be wrong. CDR1 is SGHRS, CDR2 YFSETQ, per germline. CDR3 length equals 11 residues. The CDR3 protein is CASRSSYEQYF. DNA of the CDR3: TGCGCCAGCAGATCGTCCTACGAGCAGTACTTC.

Details on this clone: The identical CDR3 is also encoded by other nucleotide sequences in the sample. The chain employs TRBV21-1 and TRBJ1-3. TRBV21-1 is noted as a pseudogene. This CDR3 comprises 16 residues. The DNA for the CDR3 is TGTGCCAGCAGCAAAGAGGAAGTCCTCTCCCGAAACACCATATATTTT. Residues: CASSKEEVLSRNTIYF.

Concerning this clone: Other DNA sequences in the same sample also yield this CDR3. This rearrangement joins TRBV7-9 to TRBJ2-3, with 7 bases aligning to TRBD2. Germline V gene sequence: CDR1 SEHNR, CDR2 FQNEAQ (reference sequence). The J segment lost 0 bases and the V segment lost 3 bases, leaving 0 bases of the junction unmatched. The CDR3 totals 14 residues. Here the CDR3 DNA reads TGTGCCAGCAGCTTTAGCGGGAGCACAGATACGCAGTATTTT. Translation: CASSFSGSTDTQYF.

The rearrangement joins TRBV29-1 to TRBJ1-1; TRBD1 aligns across 7 bases. V lost 8 bases to trimming and J lost 6 bases; unmatched junction nucleotides: 18. This CDR3 has 15 residues. Germline CDR1 is SQVTM and CDR2 is ANQGSEA. CDR3 sequence: CSPWGDRRSFPEAFF. CDR3 sequence (DNA): TGCAGCCCCTGGGGGGACAGAAGAAGTTTCCCTGAAGCTTTCTTT.

The rearrangement links TRBV5-6 to TRBJ1-6; D is uncertain. With 0 bases removed from V and 9 bases from J, the gap between germline ends came to 7 bases. The germline gives CDR1 SGHDT, CDR2 YYEEEE. This CDR3 contains 13 residues. The CDR3 DNA is TGTGCCAGCAGCTTGGAATGGGTTTCACCCCTCCACTTT. This translates into CASSLEWVSPLHF.

The J gene is TRBJ2-5, the V gene TRBV5-1; 10 bases match TRBD2. Germline CDR1 is SGHRS and CDR2 is YFSETQ. Unmatched junction bases numbered 10, after V lost 0 bases and J lost 2 bases. The length of the CDR3 is 18 residues. The CDR3 sequence is CASSLGGLAGVDQETQYF. DNA of the CDR3: TGCGCCAGCAGCTTGGGTGGGCTAGCGGGAGTGGATCAAGAGACCCAGTACTTC.

The rearrangement uses TRBV19 and TRBJ1-2; 7 bases align to TRBD1. The germline gives CDR1 LNHDA, CDR2 SQIVND (reference sequence). CDR3 length: 14 residues. The ends lost 6 bases at V and 0 bases at J; junction bases unmatched: 4. The CDR3 is CASRLGQTNYGYTF. Here the CDR3 DNA reads TGTGCCAGTAGGTTGGGACAGACTAACTATGGCTACACCTTC.

This clone came up a few times. CDR3 in amino acids: CASSMTANYGYTF. CDR3 DNA: TGTGCCAGTAGTATGACAGCTAACTATGGCTACACCTTC. The genes are TRBV19 and TRBJ1-2, with TRBD1 as a possible D gene (5 bases). The CDR3 is 13 residues long. The V end lost 3 bases, the J end lost 0 bases, and 5 bases lay between the germline ends. CDR1 LNHDA and CDR2 SQIVND come from the germline V gene (reference sequence).

This chain joins TRBV5-1 and TRBJ1-2; possibly TRBD1 for D (5 bases). V was cut by 0 bases and J by 10 bases, with 19 bases left in between. Germline CDR1 reads SGHRS; CDR2 reads YFSETQ. This CDR3 comprises 15 residues. Written as DNA, the CDR3 is TGCGCCAGCAGCTTGGACCCGGGGGTTGTGCTGGACTACACCTTC. Residues: CASSLDPGVVLDYTF.

In this sample, this clone turned up a few times. The CDR3 spells CASSRTGGPDTDTQYF. The CDR3 region has the DNA TGTGCCAGCAGTCGAACGGGGGGGCCTGACACAGATACGCAGTATTTT. The J gene is TRBJ2-3, the V gene TRBV28, with 8 bases fitting TRBD2. CDR1 is MDHEN, CDR2 SYDVKM, per germline. This CDR3 comprises 16 residues. Trimming at V came to 5 bases and at J to 2 bases, leaving 9 bases not matched to a gene.

The chain joins TRBV27 to TRBJ2-6, with 8 bases fitting TRBD1. Germline V gene sequence: CDR1 MNHEY, CDR2 SMNVEV (reference sequence). This CDR3 spans 17 amino acids. J lost 0 bases, V lost 5 bases, and 6 bases had no gene match. Here the CDR3 DNA reads TGTGCCAGCAGTAGACAGGGGTCTGTCTCTGGGGCCAACGTCCTGACTTTC. Its translation is CASSRQGSVSGANVLTF. The full variable domain, rest sourced from reference TRBV27 and TRBJ2-6, is EAQVTQNPRYLITVTGKKLTVTCSQNMNHEYMSWYRQDPGLGLRQIYYSMNVEVTDKGDVPEGYKVSRKEKRNFPLILESPSPNQTSLYFCASSRQGSVSGANVLTFGAGSRLTVL.

V gene TRBV7-2 combines with J gene TRBJ2-1; possibly TRBD2 for D (5 bases). V lost 4 bases and J lost 6, with 10 bases in between. In germline, CDR1 is SGHTA, CDR2 FQGNSA. This CDR3 is built from 13 residues. CDR3 protein: CASSYRGGNEQFF. The CDR3 bases are TGTGCCAGCAGCTATCGGGGTGGCAATGAGCAGTTCTTC.

The chain recombines TRBV7-9 with TRBJ2-4; D is undetermined. Germline V gene lookup returns CDR1 SEHNR and CDR2 FQNEAQ (reference sequence). The CDR3 spans 12 residues. V was cut by 0 bases and J by 8 bases, with 5 bases left in between. The CDR3 sequence is CASSLAGYIQYF. The CDR3 DNA follows: TGTGCCAGCAGCTTAGCTGGGTACATTCAGTACTTC.

The chain uses TRBV5-1 and TRBJ2-7; 10 nucleotides align to TRBD2. Looked up from germline, CDR1 is SGHRS and CDR2 is YFSETQ. The CDR3 length is 16 residues. The V gene end was trimmed by 4 bases and the J gene end by 2 bases; junction bases not matched to a gene: 9. CDR3 DNA sequence: TGCGCCAGCAGCCTGGGTGGGACTAGCGTTGCCTACGAGCAGTACTTC. This encodes CASSLGGTSVAYEQYF.

The chain has TRBV4-2 and TRBJ2-5, with TRBD2 identical over 11 bases. V lost 3 bases to trimming and J lost 2 bases; unmatched junction nucleotides: 2. The CDR3 has 15 amino acids. Germline V gene lookup returns CDR1 LGHNA and CDR2 YNFKEQ. The CDR3 DNA is TGTGCCAGCAGCCAGGGACTAGCGGTTCAAGAGACCCAGTACTTC. Its protein product is CASSQGLAVQETQYF.

V and J are TRBV29-1 and TRBJ2-5, with D unclear. The germline CDR1 and CDR2 sequences are SQVTM and ANQGSEA. CDR3 length equals 11 residues. Deletions cut 4 bases from V and 1 base from J, with 4 bases between. CDR3 amino acids: CSVGSQETQYF. In DNA, the CDR3 is TGCAGCGTTGGGTCCCAAGAGACCCAGTACTTC.

V is TRBV4-2 and J is TRBJ1-2; D is uncertain. CDR3 length: 14 residues. Germline CDR1 is LGHNA and CDR2 is YNFKEQ. Deletions cut 4 bases from V and 0 bases from J, with 9 bases between. The CDR3 sequence is CASSPPAANYGYTF. The CDR3 nucleotides are TGTGCCAGCAGCCCGCCGGCCGCTAACTATGGCTACACCTTC.

The chain links TRBV18 to TRBJ2-7; the D is unclear. The V gene's germline CDR1 is KGHSH and CDR2 LQKENI. Trimming stripped 3 bases from V and 3 bases from J, with 18 bases between. The CDR3 is 16 residues long. The chain's CDR3 is CASSPKSGFQRYEQYF. The CDR3 DNA reads TGTGCCAGCTCACCTAAATCTGGGTTCCAGCGCTACGAGCAGTACTTC.

A note on this clone: At one boundary the junction diverges from the germline segment, which might be a read error. The genes are TRBV7-7 and TRBJ2-5; D is possibly TRBD1 (6 bases). Germline V gene data show CDR1 as SSHAT and CDR2 as FNYEAQ (reference sequence). The CDR3 loop spans 16 amino acids. DNA of the CDR3: TGTGCTAGCAGCTTAAACGCCAGGGGTTCTGGAGAGACCCAGTACTTC. This encodes CASSLNARGSGETQYF.

The chain links TRBV5-4 to TRBJ1-4; 7 bases fit TRBD1. The CDR3 consists of 15 residues. Germline V lookup: CDR1 SGHNT, CDR2 YYREEE (reference sequence). The trim removed 0 bases at V and 8 bases at J, leaving 7 bases unmatched. CDR3 sequence: CASSLAAGGEEKLFF. CDR3 coding DNA: TGTGCCAGCAGCTTGGCGGCAGGGGGAGAGGAAAAACTGTTTTTT.

The chain couples TRBV5-1 to TRBJ2-3, with 7 bases matching TRBD2. Germline V gene data show CDR1 as SGHRS and CDR2 as YFSETQ. V gave up 4 bases and J gave up 0 bases; unmatched junction bases: 5. This CDR3 is 15 amino acids long. The CDR3 region is CASSRTSGSTDTQYF. The CDR3, as DNA: TGCGCCAGCAGCAGGACTAGTGGGAGCACAGATACGCAGTATTTT.